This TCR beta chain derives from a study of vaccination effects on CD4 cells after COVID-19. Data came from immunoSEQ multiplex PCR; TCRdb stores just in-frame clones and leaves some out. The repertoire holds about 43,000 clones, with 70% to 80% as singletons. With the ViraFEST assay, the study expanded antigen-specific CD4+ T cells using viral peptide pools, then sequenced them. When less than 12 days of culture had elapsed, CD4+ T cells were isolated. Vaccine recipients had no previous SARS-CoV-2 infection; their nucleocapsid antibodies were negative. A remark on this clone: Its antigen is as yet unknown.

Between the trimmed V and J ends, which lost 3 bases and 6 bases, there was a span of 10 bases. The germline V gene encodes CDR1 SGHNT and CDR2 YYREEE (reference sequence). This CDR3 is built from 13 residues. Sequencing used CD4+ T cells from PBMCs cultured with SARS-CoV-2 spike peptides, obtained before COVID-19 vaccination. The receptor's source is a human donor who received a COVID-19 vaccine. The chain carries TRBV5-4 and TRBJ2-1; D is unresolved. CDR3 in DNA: TGTGCCAGCAGCTCGAAACAAACCAATGAGCAGTTCTTC. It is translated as CASSSKQTNEQFF.